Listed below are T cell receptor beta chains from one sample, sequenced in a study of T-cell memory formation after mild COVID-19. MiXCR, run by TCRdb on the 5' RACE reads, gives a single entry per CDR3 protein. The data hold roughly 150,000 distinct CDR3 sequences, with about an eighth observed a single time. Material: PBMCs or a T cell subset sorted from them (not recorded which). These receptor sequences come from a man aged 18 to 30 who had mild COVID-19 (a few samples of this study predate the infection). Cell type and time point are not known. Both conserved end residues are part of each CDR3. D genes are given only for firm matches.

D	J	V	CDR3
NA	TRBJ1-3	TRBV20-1	CSARGTRNSGNTIYF
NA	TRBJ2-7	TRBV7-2	CASSLGRDYEQYF
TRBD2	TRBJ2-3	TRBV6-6	CASSYSYPSGVGDTQYF
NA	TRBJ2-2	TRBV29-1	CSVVKHQELFF
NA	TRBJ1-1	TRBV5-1	CASSLKGGEGTEAFF
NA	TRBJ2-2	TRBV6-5	CASSYGRLRVTGELFF
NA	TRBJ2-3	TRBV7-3	CASSLDGPTDTQYF
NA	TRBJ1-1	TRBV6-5	CASSYEGGTFF
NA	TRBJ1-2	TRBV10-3	CAISATAANYGYTF
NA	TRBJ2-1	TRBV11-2	CASSFGGGPVVQFF
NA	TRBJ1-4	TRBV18	CASSPFDRPNEKLFF
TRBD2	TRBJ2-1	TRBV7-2	CASSLRLGGLAGSMNEQFF
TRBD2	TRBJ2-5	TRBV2	CASSEESGAPETQYF
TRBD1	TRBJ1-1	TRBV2	CATLGEGQGEAFF
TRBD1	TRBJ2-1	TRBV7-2	CASRPDRVGNEQFF
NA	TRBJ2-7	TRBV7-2	CASSTYRGPYEQYF
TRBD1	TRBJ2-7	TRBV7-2	CASSPGTGLREQYF
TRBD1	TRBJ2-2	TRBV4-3	CASSQDPTGAGTGELFF
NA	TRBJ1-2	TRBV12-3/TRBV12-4	CASSGATGYYGYTF
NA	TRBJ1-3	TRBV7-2	CASSYRREGSGNTIYF
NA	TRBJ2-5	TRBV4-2	CVRLGYKTQYF
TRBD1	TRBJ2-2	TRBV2	CASTDRGRPSPTGELFF
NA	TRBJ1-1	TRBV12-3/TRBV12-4	CASILGRFNTEAFF
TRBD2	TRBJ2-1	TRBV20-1	CSARVGGDEQFF
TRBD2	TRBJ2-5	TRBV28	CASSPRALGRETQYF
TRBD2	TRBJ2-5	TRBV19	CASSGLAGSQETQYF
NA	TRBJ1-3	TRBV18	CASSPVGGSGNTIYF
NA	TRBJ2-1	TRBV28	CASSLGSADEQFF
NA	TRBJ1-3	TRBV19	CASSITRSSGNTIYF
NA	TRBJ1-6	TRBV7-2	CASSVRDRGRAPLHF
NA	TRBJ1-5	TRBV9	CASSAFSSNQPQHF
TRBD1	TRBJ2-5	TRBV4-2	CASSLGTGGRETQYF
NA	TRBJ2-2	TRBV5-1	CASSLEDGELFF
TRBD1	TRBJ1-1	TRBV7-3	CASSLDRAATEAFF
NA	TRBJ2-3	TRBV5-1	CASSLDRVGTQYF
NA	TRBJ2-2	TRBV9	CASSPRSGPPTGELFF
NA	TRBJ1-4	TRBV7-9	CASSPQGSSRGYF
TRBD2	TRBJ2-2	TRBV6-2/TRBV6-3	CASSYVGLAQARTGELFF
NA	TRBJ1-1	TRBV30	CAWRGKRRITLDTEAFF
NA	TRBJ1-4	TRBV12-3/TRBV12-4	CASALRGMTNEKLFF
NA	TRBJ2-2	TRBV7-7	CASTPGTQNTGELFF
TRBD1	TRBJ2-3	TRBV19	CASSIGQDTDTQYF